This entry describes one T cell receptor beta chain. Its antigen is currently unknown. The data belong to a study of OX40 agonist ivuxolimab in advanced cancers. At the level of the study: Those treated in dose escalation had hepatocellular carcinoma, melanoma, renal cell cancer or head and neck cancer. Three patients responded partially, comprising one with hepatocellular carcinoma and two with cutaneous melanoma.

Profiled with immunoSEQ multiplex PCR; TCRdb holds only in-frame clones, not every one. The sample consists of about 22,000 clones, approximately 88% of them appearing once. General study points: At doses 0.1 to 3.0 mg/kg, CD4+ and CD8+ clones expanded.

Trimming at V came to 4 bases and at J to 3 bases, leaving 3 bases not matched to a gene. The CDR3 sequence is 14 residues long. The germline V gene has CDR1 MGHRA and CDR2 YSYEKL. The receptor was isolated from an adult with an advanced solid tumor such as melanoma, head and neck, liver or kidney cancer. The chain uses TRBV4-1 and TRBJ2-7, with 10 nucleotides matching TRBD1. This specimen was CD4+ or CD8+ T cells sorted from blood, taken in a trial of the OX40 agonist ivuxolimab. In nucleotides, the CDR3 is TGCGCCAGCAGCCCGGGACAGGGGAACTACGAGCAGTACTTC. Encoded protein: CASSPGQGNYEQYF.